This T cell receptor beta chain was recorded in a study of PD-1 blockade in classical Hodgkin lymphoma. TCRdb's table, derived via immunoSEQ multiplex PCR, lists solely in-frame clones and lacks some. The data show about 47,000 clones, nearly 80% seen once. Germline CDR1 and CDR2: LNHDA and SQIVND (reference sequence). The V segment lost 5 bases and the J segment 7 bases; nucleotides outside the gene matches: 12. The CDR3 covers 16 residues. The time point is: cycle 4 day 1 (C4D1), after 5 to 7 weeks of nivolumab. Each patient's relapse followed autologous stem cell transplantation, and brentuximab vedotin exposure varied.

The material sequenced was peripheral blood mononuclear cells (PBMCs), taken before the fourth cycle of nivolumab. The sequence was obtained from a human donor with classical Hodgkin lymphoma. The chain is built from TRBV19 and TRBJ2-1; 9 nucleotides line up with TRBD1. The CDR3 DNA reads as TGTGCCAGTAGTCCATCGACAGGGGGGATGCGGAATGAGCAGTTCTTC. Protein product: CASSPSTGGMRNEQFF. The whole variable domain, filled in from reference TRBV19 and TRBJ2-1, reads DGGITQSPKYLFRKEGQNVTLSCEQNLNHDAMYWYRQDPGQGLRLIYYSQIVNDFQKGDIAEGYSVSREKKESFPLTVTSAQKNPTAFYLCASSPSTGGMRNEQFFGPGTRLTVL.